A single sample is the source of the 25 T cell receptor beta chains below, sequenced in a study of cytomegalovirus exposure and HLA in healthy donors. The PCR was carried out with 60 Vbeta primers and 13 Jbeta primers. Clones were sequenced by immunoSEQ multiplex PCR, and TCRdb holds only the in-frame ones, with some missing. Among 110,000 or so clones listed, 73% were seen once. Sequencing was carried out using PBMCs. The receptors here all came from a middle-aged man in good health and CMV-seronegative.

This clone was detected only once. DNA for the CDR3: TGTGCCAGCAGGGCCTTCAGTGAAAAACTGTTTTTT. It encodes CASRAFSEKLFF. V gene TRBV28 combines with J gene TRBJ1-4; D is unresolved. Trimming took 6 bases from V and 7 from J, leaving 9 bases between them. The CDR3 runs to 12 residues. From germline, CDR1 is MDHEN and CDR2 SYDVKM.

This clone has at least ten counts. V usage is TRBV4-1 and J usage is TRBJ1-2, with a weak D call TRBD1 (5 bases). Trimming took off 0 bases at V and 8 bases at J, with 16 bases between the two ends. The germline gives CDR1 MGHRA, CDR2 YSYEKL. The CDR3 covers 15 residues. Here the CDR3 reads CASSQDAGEGRGYTF. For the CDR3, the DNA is TGCGCCAGCAGCCAAGATGCGGGGGAGGGGCGAGGCTACACCTTC.

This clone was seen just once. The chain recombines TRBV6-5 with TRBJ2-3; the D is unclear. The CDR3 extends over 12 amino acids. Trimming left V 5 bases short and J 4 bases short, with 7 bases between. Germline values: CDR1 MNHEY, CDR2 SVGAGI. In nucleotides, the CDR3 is TGTGCCAGCAGTCGAGTTCCAGATACGCAGTATTTT. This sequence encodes CASSRVPDTQYF.

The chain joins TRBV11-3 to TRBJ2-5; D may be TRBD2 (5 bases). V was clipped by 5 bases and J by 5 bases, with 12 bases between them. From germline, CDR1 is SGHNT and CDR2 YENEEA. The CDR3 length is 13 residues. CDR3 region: CASSRVPGETQYF. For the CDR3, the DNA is TGTGCCAGCAGCCGGGTCCCGGGGGAGACCCAGTACTTC.

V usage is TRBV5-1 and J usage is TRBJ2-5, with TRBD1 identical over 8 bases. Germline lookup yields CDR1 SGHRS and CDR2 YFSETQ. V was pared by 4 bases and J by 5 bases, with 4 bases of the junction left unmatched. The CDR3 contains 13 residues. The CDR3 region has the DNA TGCGCCAGCAGCCCAGACAGGGGCGAGACCCAGTACTTC. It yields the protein CASSPDRGETQYF. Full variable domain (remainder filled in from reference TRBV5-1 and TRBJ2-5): KAGVTQTPRYLIKTRGQQVTLSCSPISGHRSVSWYQQTPGQGLQFLFEYFSETQRNKGNFPGRFSGRQFSNSRSEMNVSTLELGDSALYLCASSPDRGETQYFGPGTRLLVL.

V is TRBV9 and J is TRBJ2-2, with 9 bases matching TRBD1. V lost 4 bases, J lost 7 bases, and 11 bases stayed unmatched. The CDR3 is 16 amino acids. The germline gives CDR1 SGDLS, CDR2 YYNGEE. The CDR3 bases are TGTGCCAGCAGCACAAGCGGGACAGGGACCGGCGGGGAGCTGTTTTTT. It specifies CASSTSGTGTGGELFF.

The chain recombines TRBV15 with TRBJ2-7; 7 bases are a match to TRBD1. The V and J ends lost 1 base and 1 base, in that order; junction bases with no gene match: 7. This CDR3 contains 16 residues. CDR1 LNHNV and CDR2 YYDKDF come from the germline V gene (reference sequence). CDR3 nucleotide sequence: TGTGCCACCAGCAGAGGTGTGACAGGGAAATCCTACGAGCAGTACTTC. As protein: CATSRGVTGKSYEQYF. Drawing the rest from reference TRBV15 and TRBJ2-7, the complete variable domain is DAMVIQNPRYQVTQFGKPVTLSCSQTLNHNVMYWYQQKSSQAPKLLFHYYDKDFNNEADTPDNFQSRRPNTSFCFLDIRSPGLGDTAMYLCATSRGVTGKSYEQYFGPGTRLTVT.

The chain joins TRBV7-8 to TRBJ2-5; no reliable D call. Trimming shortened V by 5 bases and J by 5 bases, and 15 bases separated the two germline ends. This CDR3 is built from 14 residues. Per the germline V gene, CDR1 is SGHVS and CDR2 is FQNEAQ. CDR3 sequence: CASSPTRMSETQYF. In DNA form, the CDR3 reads TGTGCCAGCAGCCCGACTCGGATGTCGGAGACCCAGTACTTC.

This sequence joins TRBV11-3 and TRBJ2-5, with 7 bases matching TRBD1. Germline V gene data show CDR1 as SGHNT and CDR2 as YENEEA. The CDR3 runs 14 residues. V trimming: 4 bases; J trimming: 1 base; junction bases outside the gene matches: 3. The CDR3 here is CASSSRDSQETQYF. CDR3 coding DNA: TGTGCCAGCAGCTCCCGGGACAGCCAAGAGACCCAGTACTTC.

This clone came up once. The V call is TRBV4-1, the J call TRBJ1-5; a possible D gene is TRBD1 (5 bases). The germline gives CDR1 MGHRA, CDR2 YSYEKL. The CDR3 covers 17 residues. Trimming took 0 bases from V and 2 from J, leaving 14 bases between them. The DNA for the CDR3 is TGCGCCAGCAGCCAAGATCCGGCGGGGGGTGGCAATCAGCCCCAGCATTTT. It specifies CASSQDPAGGGNQPQHF.

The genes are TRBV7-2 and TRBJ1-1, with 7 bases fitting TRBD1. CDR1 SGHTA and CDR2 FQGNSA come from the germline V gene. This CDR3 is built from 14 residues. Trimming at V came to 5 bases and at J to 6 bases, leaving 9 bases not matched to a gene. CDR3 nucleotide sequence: TGTGCCAGCAGCCCGTTACAGGGGCCCTCTGAAGCTTTCTTT. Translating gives CASSPLQGPSEAFF.

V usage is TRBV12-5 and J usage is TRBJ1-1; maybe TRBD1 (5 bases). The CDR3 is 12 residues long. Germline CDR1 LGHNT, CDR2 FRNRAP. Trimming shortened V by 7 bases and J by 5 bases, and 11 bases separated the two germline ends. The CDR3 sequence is CASASGVTEAFF. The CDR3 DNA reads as TGTGCTAGTGCCTCGGGGGTTACTGAAGCTTTCTTT.

CDR3 DNA sequence: TGTGCCATCAGTGGGCAGGGGATTGACGAGCAGTACTTC. Translating it yields CAISGQGIDEQYF. The rearrangement joins TRBV10-3 to TRBJ2-7; D perhaps matches TRBD1 (6 bases). Between the trimmed V and J ends, which lost 4 bases and 5 bases, there was a span of 12 bases. Germline V CDR1 and CDR2: ENHRY, SYGVKD. The CDR3 has 13 residues.

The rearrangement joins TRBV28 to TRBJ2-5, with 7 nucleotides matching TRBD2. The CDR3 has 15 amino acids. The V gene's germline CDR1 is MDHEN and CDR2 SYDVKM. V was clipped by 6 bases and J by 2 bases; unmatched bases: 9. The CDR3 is CASRTWDYGQETQYF. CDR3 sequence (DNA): TGTGCCAGCAGGACATGGGACTATGGGCAAGAGACCCAGTACTTC.

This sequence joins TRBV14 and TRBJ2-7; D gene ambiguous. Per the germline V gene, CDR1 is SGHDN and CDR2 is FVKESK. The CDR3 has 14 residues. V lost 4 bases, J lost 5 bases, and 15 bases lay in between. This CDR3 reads CASSLVSQVDEQYF. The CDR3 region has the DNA TGTGCCAGCAGCCTTGTTTCACAAGTCGACGAGCAGTACTTC.

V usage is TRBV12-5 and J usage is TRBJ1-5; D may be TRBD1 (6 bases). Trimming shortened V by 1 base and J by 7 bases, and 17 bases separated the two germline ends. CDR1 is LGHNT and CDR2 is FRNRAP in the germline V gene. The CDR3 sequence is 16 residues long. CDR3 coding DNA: TGTGCTAGTGGTTTGGACGCAGGGACAATGGCGCAGCCCCAGCATTTT. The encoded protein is CASGLDAGTMAQPQHF.

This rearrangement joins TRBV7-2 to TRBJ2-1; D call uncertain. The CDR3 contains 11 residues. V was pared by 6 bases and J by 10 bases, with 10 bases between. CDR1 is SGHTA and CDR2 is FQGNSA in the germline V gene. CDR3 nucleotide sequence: TGTGCCAGCAGTCCTTCTAGGGAGCAGTTCTTC. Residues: CASSPSREQFF.

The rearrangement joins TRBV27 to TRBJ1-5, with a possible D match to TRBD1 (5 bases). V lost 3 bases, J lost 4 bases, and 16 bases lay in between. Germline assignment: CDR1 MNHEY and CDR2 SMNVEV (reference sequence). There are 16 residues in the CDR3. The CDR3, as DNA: TGTGCCAGCAGTTTTCTAGGTGGCAGGGCGAATCAGCCCCAGCATTTT. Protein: CASSFLGGRANQPQHF.

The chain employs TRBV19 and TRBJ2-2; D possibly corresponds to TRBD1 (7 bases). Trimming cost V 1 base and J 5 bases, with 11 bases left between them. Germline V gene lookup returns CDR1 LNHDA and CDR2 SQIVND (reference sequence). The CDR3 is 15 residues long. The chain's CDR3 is CASSIGPGGTGELFF. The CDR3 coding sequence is TGTGCCAGTAGTATAGGACCAGGGGGGACCGGGGAGCTGTTTTTT. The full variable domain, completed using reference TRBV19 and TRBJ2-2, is DGGITQSPKYLFRKEGQNVTLSCEQNLNHDAMYWYRQDPGQGLRLIYYSQIVNDFQKGDIAEGYSVSREKKESFPLTVTSAQKNPTAFYLCASSIGPGGTGELFFGEGSRLTVL.

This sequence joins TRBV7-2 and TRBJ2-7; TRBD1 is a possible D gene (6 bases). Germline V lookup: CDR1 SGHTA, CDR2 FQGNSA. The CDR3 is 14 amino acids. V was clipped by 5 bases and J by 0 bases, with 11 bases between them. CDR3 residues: CASSPRQASYEQYF. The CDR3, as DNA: TGTGCCAGCAGCCCCCGACAGGCCTCCTACGAGCAGTACTTC.

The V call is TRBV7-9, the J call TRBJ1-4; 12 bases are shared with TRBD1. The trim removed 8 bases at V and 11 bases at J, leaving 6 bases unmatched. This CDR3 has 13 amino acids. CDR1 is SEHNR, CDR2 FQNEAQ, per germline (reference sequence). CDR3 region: CASSGDRGHKLFF. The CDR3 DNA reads TGTGCCAGCTCGGGGGACAGGGGGCACAAACTGTTTTTT.

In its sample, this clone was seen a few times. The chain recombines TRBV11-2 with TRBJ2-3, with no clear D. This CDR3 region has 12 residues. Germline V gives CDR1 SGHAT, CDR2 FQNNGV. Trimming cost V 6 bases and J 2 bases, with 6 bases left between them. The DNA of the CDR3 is TGTGCCAGCAGACTATACACAGATACGCAGTATTTT. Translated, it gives CASRLYTDTQYF. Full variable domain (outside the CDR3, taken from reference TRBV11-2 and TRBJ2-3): EAGVAQSPRYKIIEKRQSVAFWCNPISGHATLYWYQQILGQGPKLLIQFQNNGVVDDSQLPKDRFSAERLKGVDSTLKIQPAKLEDSAVYLCASRLYTDTQYFGPGTRLTVL.

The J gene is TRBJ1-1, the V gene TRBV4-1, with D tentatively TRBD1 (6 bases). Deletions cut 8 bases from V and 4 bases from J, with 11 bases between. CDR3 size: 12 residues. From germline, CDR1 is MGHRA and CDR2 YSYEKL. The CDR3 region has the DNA TGCGCCAGCCAAAGGGGGGGCACTGAAGCTTTCTTT. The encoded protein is CASQRGGTEAFF.

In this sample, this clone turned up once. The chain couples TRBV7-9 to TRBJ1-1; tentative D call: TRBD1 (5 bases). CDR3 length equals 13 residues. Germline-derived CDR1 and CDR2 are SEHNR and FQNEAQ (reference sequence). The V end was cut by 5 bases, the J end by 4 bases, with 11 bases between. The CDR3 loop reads CASSAQGRTEAFF. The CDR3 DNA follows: TGTGCCAGCAGCGCGCAGGGTCGCACTGAAGCTTTCTTT.

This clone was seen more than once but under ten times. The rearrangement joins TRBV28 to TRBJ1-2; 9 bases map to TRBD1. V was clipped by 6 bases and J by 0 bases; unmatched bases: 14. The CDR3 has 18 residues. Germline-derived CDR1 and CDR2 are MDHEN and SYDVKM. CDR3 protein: CASRPVGTGSLSNYGYTF. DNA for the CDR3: TGTGCCAGCAGACCCGTTGGGACAGGGTCATTATCTAACTATGGCTACACCTTC.